These T cell receptor beta chains were read from a single sample in a study of T cells in Graves' hyperthyroidism and ophthalmopathy. TCRdb re-called the multiplex PCR reads with MiXCR, one entry per CDR3 protein. The top ten clones hold under 35% of a sample with about 46,000 distinct CDR3 sequences, 45% to 50% of them seen once. Input material: peripheral blood or thyroid tissue (not recorded which). The receptors shown here come from a woman in her forties or fifties with Graves' hyperthyroidism. The CDR3 runs from the conserved cysteine through the conserved F or W. D genes are given only for firm matches. For some rows the clone size is stated as once, few or many, or as a class when expanded; others skip it.

clone size,J gene,D gene,V gene,CDR3 protein,CDR3 DNA
many,TRBJ2-7,.,TRBV2,CASNGETYEQYF,TGTGCCAGCAATGGGGAGACCTACGAGCAGTACTTC
few,TRBJ2-5,.,TRBV20-1,CSARGRETQYF,TGCAGTGCTAGGGGCCGGGAGACCCAGTACTTC
many,TRBJ2-7,.,TRBV7-9,CASSPPGSVASYEQYF,TGTGCCAGCAGCCCTCCAGGATCGGTCGCGTCCTACGAGCAGTACTTC
many,TRBJ2-7,.,TRBV7-7,CASSLAGGPISYEQYF,TGTGCTAGCAGCTTAGCCGGGGGGCCGATATCCTACGAGCAGTACTTC
.,TRBJ2-2,TRBD2,TRBV7-7,CASRRGRERELFF,TGTGCTAGCAGACGCGGGAGGGAGAGGGAGCTGTTTTTT
medium-sized,TRBJ1-6,.,TRBV7-9,CASSLGRGVNSPLHF,TGTGCCAGCAGCTTAGGAAGGGGGGTTAATTCACCCCTCCACTTT
medium-sized,TRBJ1-6,.,TRBV2,CARTDVSGALSPLHF,TGTGCCAGGACTGATGTTTCGGGGGCCCTCTCACCCCTCCACTTT
many,TRBJ2-7,.,TRBV28,CASSRVGYEQYF,TGTGCCAGCAGCCGCGTAGGATACGAGCAGTACTTC
.,TRBJ1-1,.,TRBV20-1,CSAGTPGTEAFF,TGCAGTGCCGGGACCCCTGGCACTGAAGCTTTCTTT
.,TRBJ1-4,TRBD1,TRBV7-8,CASSSGQRSEKLFF,TGTGCCAGCAGCTCGGGACAGAGGTCTGAAAAACTGTTCTTT